Shown below are 30 T cell receptor beta chains from a single sample sequenced in a study of identical twins. TCRdb reanalysed the 5' RACE reads using MiXCR and keeps one entry per CDR3 protein. The sample has hundreds of thousands of distinct CDR3 sequences; around 6% are singletons. Sequenced input: naive T cells sorted from blood. The receptors shown here come from a man aged 18 to 30 in good health.

This clonotype was seen ten or more times. The chain is built from TRBV5-1 and TRBJ2-7, with 9 bases aligning to TRBD1. Unmatched junction bases numbered 6, after V lost 4 bases and J lost 1 base. The CDR3 is 15 residues long. Per the germline V gene, CDR1 is SGHRS and CDR2 is YFSETQ. CDR3 amino acids: CASSRTGASSYEQYF. The CDR3 DNA follows: TGCGCCAGCAGCCGGACAGGGGCTAGTTCCTACGAGCAGTACTTC. The variable domain in full, with the rest retrieved from reference TRBV5-1 and TRBJ2-7, is KAGVTQTPRYLIKTRGQQVTLSCSPISGHRSVSWYQQTPGQGLQFLFEYFSETQRNKGNFPGRFSGRQFSNSRSEMNVSTLELGDSALYLCASSRTGASSYEQYFGPGTRLTVT.

This clonotype was observed many times. The chain couples TRBV7-9 to TRBJ2-5; D call uncertain. V lost 5 bases, J lost 0 bases, and 4 bases lay in between. The CDR3 sequence is 12 residues long. Germline CDR1 and CDR2: SEHNR and FQNEAQ (reference sequence). In nucleotides, the CDR3 is TGTGCCAGCAGCACGTACCAAGAGACCCAGTACTTC. Amino acids: CASSTYQETQYF.

This clonotype has at least ten counts. V is TRBV20-1 and J is TRBJ2-3; unclear D gene. V was clipped by 7 bases and J by 0 bases, with 11 bases between them. CDR3 length: 13 amino acids. CDR1 is DFQATT and CDR2 is SNEGSKA in the germline V gene (reference sequence). CDR3 sequence (DNA): TGCAGTGTTAGGAAACCTAGCACAGATACGCAGTATTTT. It specifies CSVRKPSTDTQYF.

This rearrangement joins TRBV5-1 to TRBJ2-1; D possibly matches TRBD1 or TRBD2 (5 bases each). Trimming stripped 1 base from V and 10 bases from J, with 15 bases between. The CDR3 has 14 amino acids. Germline V CDR1 and CDR2: SGHRS, YFSETQ. CDR3: CASSLTGTPSEQFF. CDR3 in DNA: TGCGCCAGCAGCTTGACCGGGACCCCCTCGGAGCAGTTCTTC.

V is TRBV6-1 and J is TRBJ2-3; the D gene is possibly TRBD2 (6 bases). Germline V CDR1 and CDR2: MNHNS, SASEGT. Trimming took off 8 bases at V and 5 bases at J, with 14 bases between the two ends. This CDR3 has 13 residues. CDR3: CASAGGMVDTQYF. The CDR3 nucleotides read TGTGCCAGCGCCGGCGGGATGGTAGATACGCAGTATTTT.

Ten or more counts support this clonotype. This CDR3 is CASSLSGQRELFF. For the CDR3, the DNA is TGTGCCAGCAGCTTGAGCGGACAGAGAGAGCTGTTTTTT. The chain recombines TRBV7-2 with TRBJ2-2; tentative D call: TRBD1 (6 bases). Germline V lookup: CDR1 SGHTA, CDR2 FQGNSA. The CDR3 length is 13 residues. V lost 3 bases to trimming and J lost 11 bases, with 13 bases between them.

This clonotype was found a few times. V usage is TRBV29-1 and J usage is TRBJ2-6; D perhaps matches TRBD1 (7 bases). The ends were cut back, 4 bases at V and 0 bases at J, with 10 bases in the middle. The CDR3 consists of 15 residues. From germline, CDR1 is SQVTM and CDR2 ANQGSEA. CDR3 protein: CSVGGDSSGANVLTF. The CDR3 nucleotides are TGCAGCGTTGGGGGGGACAGCTCTGGGGCCAACGTCCTGACTTTC.

This clonotype occurred many times. This chain connects TRBV28 to TRBJ1-1, with 9 bases lining up with TRBD1. The trim removed 2 bases at V and 8 bases at J, leaving 12 bases unmatched. Germline CDR1 and CDR2: MDHEN and SYDVKM. The CDR3 spans 16 residues. CDR3 in amino acids: CASSLPPGQGSPEAFF. CDR3 sequence (DNA): TGTGCCAGCAGTTTACCGCCGGGACAGGGCTCCCCAGAAGCTTTCTTT.

The chain couples TRBV11-2 to TRBJ1-1; D not resolved. Germline assignment: CDR1 SGHAT and CDR2 FQNNGV. This CDR3 has 12 residues. V was trimmed by 3 bases and J by 8 bases, leaving 10 bases between them. Written as DNA, the CDR3 is TGTGCCAGCAGCTTCCCCAGTGGGGAAGCTTTCTTT. Its protein is CASSFPSGEAFF.

This clonotype turned up a few times. The V call is TRBV6-5, the J call TRBJ2-1; D unclear. The V end was cut by 6 bases, the J end by 5 bases, with 8 bases between. The CDR3 length is 12 residues. Germline CDR1 is MNHEY and CDR2 is SVGAGI. CDR3: CASSSSNNEQFF. The DNA for the CDR3 is TGTGCCAGCAGCTCCAGCAACAATGAGCAGTTCTTC.

The gene calls are TRBV11-3 and TRBJ2-1; 7 nucleotides align to TRBD2. J gave up 9 bases and V 5 bases, and 16 bases lay outside the gene matches. The CDR3 totals 16 residues. Germline-derived CDR1 and CDR2 are SGHNT and YENEEA. CDR3 sequence: CASSLGGGPSYGEQFF. DNA of the CDR3: TGTGCCAGCAGCCTTGGGGGAGGGCCCTCCTACGGTGAGCAGTTCTTC.

The chain links TRBV18 to TRBJ1-2; D may be TRBD1 (5 bases). In germline, CDR1 is KGHSH, CDR2 LQKENI. There are 14 residues in the CDR3. Trimming removed 1 base from V and 8 bases from J, with 14 bases in between. The CDR3 DNA reads TGTGCCAGCTCACCACGCGGGACCGACCTGGGCTACACCTTC. As protein: CASSPRGTDLGYTF.

The sample holds many counts of this clonotype. The chain recombines TRBV20-1 with TRBJ2-3, with unresolved D. Germline V gene data show CDR1 as DFQATT and CDR2 as SNEGSKA (reference sequence). The CDR3 runs to 19 residues. The V and J ends lost 6 bases and 2 bases respectively, with 30 bases between them. The CDR3 DNA reads TGCAGTGCCATTGGGCCAGCAGTTAATGAATATACCACCACAGATACGCAGTATTTT. It translates to CSAIGPAVNEYTTTDTQYF.

The J gene is TRBJ2-7, the V gene TRBV29-1, with 7 bases identical to TRBD2. This CDR3 region has 13 residues. V gave up 4 bases and J gave up 3 bases; unmatched junction bases: 6. The germline gives CDR1 SQVTM, CDR2 ANQGSEA. The CDR3 coding sequence is TGCAGCGTTGTGGGCGGGAGTGACTACGAGCAGTACTTC. Its protein is CSVVGGSDYEQYF.

This clonotype came up many times. The rearrangement uses TRBV7-9 and TRBJ2-2; D possibly corresponds to TRBD2 (6 bases). The CDR3 covers 14 residues. CDR1 and CDR2 from the germline V gene are SEHNR and FQNEAQ (reference sequence). Trimming shortened V by 5 bases and J by 6 bases, and 13 bases separated the two germline ends. The CDR3 DNA sequence: TGTGCCAGCAGCCCCGCCCGGGAGCCCGGGGAGCTGTTTTTT. Translation: CASSPAREPGELFF.

As to this clonotype: This may stem from a read error, because a much larger clone lies one nucleotide away. The rearrangement uses TRBV27 and TRBJ2-1; possibly TRBD2 for D (6 bases). CDR3 length equals 14 residues. Germline CDR1 is MNHEY and CDR2 is SMNVEV (reference sequence). CDR3 residues: CAGSLWASANEQFF. DNA for the CDR3: TGTGCCGGCAGTTTATGGGCTAGCGCGAATGAGCAGTTCTTC.

This clonotype occurred a few times. Written as DNA, the CDR3 is TGTGCCAGCAGCAGGGGGCCTGAGCAGTTCTTC. Amino acids: CASSRGPEQFF. V gene TRBV6-1 combines with J gene TRBJ2-1; 8 bases are a match to TRBD1. The CDR3 totals 11 residues. V lost 6 bases to trimming and J lost 9 bases; unmatched junction nucleotides: 1. The V gene's germline CDR1 is MNHNS and CDR2 SASEGT.

In this sample, this clonotype turned up many times. V is TRBV9 and J is TRBJ2-2, with TRBD1 identical over 8 bases. Per the germline V gene, CDR1 is SGDLS and CDR2 is YYNGEE. V was pared by 5 bases and J by 1 base, with 4 bases of the junction left unmatched. CDR3 length equals 15 residues. CDR3 sequence (DNA): TGTGCCAGCAGTCGACAGGGGTTGAACACCGGGGAGCTGTTTTTT. Translation: CASSRQGLNTGELFF.

This clonotype occurred a few times. Germline is not matched at one junction end, which may reflect a read error. The CDR3 nucleotides read TGCGCCAGCAGCCAAGAAAGGGGACCCAATAACATTCAGTACTTC. Amino acids: CASSQERGPNNIQYF. The rearrangement uses TRBV4-1 and TRBJ2-4; D may match TRBD1 or TRBD2 (5 bases each). The CDR3 covers 15 residues. Germline assignment: CDR1 MGHRA and CDR2 YSYEKL.

The table lists this clonotype with many counts. This sequence joins TRBV5-5 and TRBJ2-2; TRBD1 matches at 7 bases. J lost 1 base, V lost 7 bases, and 4 bases had no gene match. CDR3 length equals 14 residues. CDR1 SGHKS and CDR2 YYEKEE come from the germline V gene (reference sequence). CDR3 sequence: CASEQGMNTGELFF. The CDR3 DNA reads as TGTGCCAGCGAACAGGGGATGAACACCGGGGAGCTGTTTTTT.

This clonotype was picked up many times. The chain is built from TRBV4-3 and TRBJ2-7; 9 nucleotides agree with TRBD2. The CDR3 length is 17 residues. Germline V lookup: CDR1 LGHNA, CDR2 YSLEER. The trim removed 2 bases at V and 5 bases at J, leaving 13 bases unmatched. The CDR3 protein is CASSQSAGTSFHNEQYF. CDR3 in DNA: TGCGCCAGCAGCCAATCTGCCGGGACTAGCTTTCATAACGAGCAGTACTTC.

This clonotype showed up many times. V is TRBV29-1 and J is TRBJ2-7, with no clear D. Germline lookup yields CDR1 SQVTM and CDR2 ANQGSEA. V lost 6 bases and J 6 bases, leaving 15 bases between the germline ends. The CDR3 extends over 12 amino acids. The CDR3 is CSVSRGPGEQYV. CDR3 in DNA: TGCAGCGTCAGCCGAGGACCAGGCGAGCAGTACGTC.

This rearrangement joins TRBV7-9 to TRBJ2-7; D is possibly TRBD1 (5 bases). Between the trimmed V and J ends, which lost 1 base and 4 bases, there was a span of 14 bases. Germline V CDR1 and CDR2: SEHNR, FQNEAQ (reference sequence). The length of the CDR3 is 15 residues. CDR3 amino acids: CASSLVADRGYEQYV. CDR3 nucleotides: TGTGCCAGCAGCTTAGTCGCTGACAGAGGATACGAGCAGTACGTC.

This clonotype was seen many times. The chain uses TRBV6-5 and TRBJ2-7, with 8 bases aligning to TRBD1. CDR1 MNHEY and CDR2 SVGAGI come from the germline V gene. The CDR3 spans 15 residues. The V gene end was trimmed by 0 bases and the J gene end by 3 bases; junction bases not matched to a gene: 4. The CDR3 loop is CASSYSDRGFYEQYF. CDR3 in DNA: TGTGCCAGCAGTTACTCTGACAGGGGTTTCTACGAGCAGTACTTC.

The V gene is TRBV5-1, the J gene TRBJ1-2; D is possibly TRBD1 (6 bases). V lost 3 bases and J 0 bases, leaving 12 bases between the germline ends. CDR1 is SGHRS and CDR2 is YFSETQ in the germline V gene. The CDR3 consists of 15 residues. Written as DNA, the CDR3 is TGCGCCAGCAGCTACGGGGACAACACTAACTATGGCTACACCTTC. Translated: CASSYGDNTNYGYTF.

Many counts were recorded for this clonotype. This sequence joins TRBV5-8 and TRBJ2-2; 8 bases align to TRBD1. The germline V gene encodes CDR1 SGHTS and CDR2 YDEGEE. The CDR3 totals 15 residues. With V trimmed by 3 bases and J by 2 bases, 3 bases remained unmatched. In DNA form, the CDR3 reads TGTGCCAGCAGCTGGGACAGGAGTAACACCGGGGAGCTGTTTTTT. Its translation: CASSWDRSNTGELFF.

To note about this clonotype: A much larger clone sits a single nucleotide away, making a read error possible. V usage is TRBV5-6 and J usage is TRBJ2-1; 9 nucleotides line up with TRBD2. From germline, CDR1 is SGHDT and CDR2 YYEEEE. The CDR3 is 17 residues long. The CDR3 DNA sequence: TGTGTCAGCAGCTCCGTCGTAGGAGCGGGAGGATCCTATGAGCAGTTCTTC. This sequence encodes CVSSSVVGAGGSYEQFF. Filled out from reference TRBV5-6 and TRBJ2-1, the complete variable domain reads DAGVTQSPTHLIKTRGQQVTLRCSPKSGHDTVSWYQQALGQGPQFIFQYYEEEERQRGNFPDRFSGHQFPNYSSELNVNALLLGDSALYLCVSSSVVGAGGSYEQFFGPGTRLTVL.

The chain employs TRBV6-5 and TRBJ2-3; D is possibly TRBD1 (6 bases). CDR1 and CDR2 (germline): MNHEY, SVGAGI. V was clipped by 1 base and J by 8 bases, with 7 bases between them. CDR3 size: 12 residues. The CDR3 spells CASSYFRGTQYF. In nucleotides, the CDR3 is TGTGCCAGCAGTTACTTCAGGGGTACGCAGTATTTT.

The rearrangement links TRBV7-9 to TRBJ2-5; TRBD2 might be the D (6 bases). V lost 1 base and J lost 2, with 14 bases in between. In germline, CDR1 is SEHNR, CDR2 FQNEAQ (reference sequence). The CDR3 runs to 16 residues. DNA of the CDR3: TGTGCCAGCAGCTTAGGAACCGGGACTGCTCAAGAGACCCAGTACTTC. Protein product: CASSLGTGTAQETQYF.

In this sample, this clonotype turned up many times. The chain employs TRBV6-2 or TRBV6-3 and TRBJ2-7; 10 nucleotides align to TRBD2. CDR1 and CDR2 from the germline V gene are MNHEY and SVGEGT. CDR3 length: 15 amino acids. V lost 4 bases to trimming and J lost 3 bases; unmatched junction nucleotides: 6. This CDR3 is CASSLPGLAIYEQYF. The DNA of the CDR3 is TGTGCCAGCAGTTTACCGGGACTAGCGATCTACGAGCAGTACTTC.